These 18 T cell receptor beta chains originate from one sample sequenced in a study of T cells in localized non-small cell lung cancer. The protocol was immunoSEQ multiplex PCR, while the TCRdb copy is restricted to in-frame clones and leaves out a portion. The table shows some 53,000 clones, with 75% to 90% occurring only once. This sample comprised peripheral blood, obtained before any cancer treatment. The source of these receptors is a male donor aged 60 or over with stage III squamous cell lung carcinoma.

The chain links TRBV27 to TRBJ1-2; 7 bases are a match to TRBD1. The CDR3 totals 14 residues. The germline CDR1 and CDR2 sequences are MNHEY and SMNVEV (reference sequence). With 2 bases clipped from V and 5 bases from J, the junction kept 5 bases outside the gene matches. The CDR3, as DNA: TGTGCCAGCAGTTTAGCAGGGGGAGGGTATGGCTACACCTTC. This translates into CASSLAGGGYGYTF.

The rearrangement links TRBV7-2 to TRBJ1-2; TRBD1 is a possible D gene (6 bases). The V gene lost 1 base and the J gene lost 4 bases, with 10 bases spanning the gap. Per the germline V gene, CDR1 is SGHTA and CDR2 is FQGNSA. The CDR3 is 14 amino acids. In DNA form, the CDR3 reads TGTGCCAGCAGCTTAGACTGGACAGTCTATGGCTACACCTTC. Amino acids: CASSLDWTVYGYTF.

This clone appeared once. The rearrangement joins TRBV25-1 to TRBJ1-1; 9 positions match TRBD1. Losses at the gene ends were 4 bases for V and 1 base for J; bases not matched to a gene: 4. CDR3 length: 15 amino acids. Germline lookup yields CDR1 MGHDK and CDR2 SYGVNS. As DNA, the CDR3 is TGTGCCAGCAGTGGGACAGGGGACCCGAACACTGAAGCTTTCTTT. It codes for CASSGTGDPNTEAFF.

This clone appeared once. The CDR3 here is CACFRGYNSPLHF. In nucleotides, the CDR3 is TGTGCCTGCTTTAGGGGGTATAATTCACCCCTCCACTTT. The rearrangement uses TRBV30 and TRBJ1-6, with a tentative D call TRBD1 (6 bases). The CDR3 spans 13 residues. Germline V gene data show CDR1 as GTSNPN and CDR2 as SVGIG (reference sequence). V lost 6 bases and J lost 4, with 10 bases in between.

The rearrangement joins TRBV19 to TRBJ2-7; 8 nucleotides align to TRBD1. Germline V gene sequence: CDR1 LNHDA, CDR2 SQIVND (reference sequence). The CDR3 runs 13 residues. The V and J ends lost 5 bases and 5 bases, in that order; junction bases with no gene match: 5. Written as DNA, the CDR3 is TGTGCCAGTAGTGCTAGCAGGGGGCACGAGCAGTACTTC. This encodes CASSASRGHEQYF.

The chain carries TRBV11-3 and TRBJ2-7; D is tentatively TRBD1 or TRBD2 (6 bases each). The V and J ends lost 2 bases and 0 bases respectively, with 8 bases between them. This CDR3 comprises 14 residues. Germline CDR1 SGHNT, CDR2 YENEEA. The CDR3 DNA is TGTGCCAGCAGCTTAAGGGGGGACTCCTACGAGCAGTACTTC. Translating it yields CASSLRGDSYEQYF.

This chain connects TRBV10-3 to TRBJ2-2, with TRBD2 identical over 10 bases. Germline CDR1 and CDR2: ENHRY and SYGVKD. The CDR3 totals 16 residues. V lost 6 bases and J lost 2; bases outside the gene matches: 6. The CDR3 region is CAIRASGRLNTGELFF. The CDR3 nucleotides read TGTGCCATCAGGGCTAGCGGGAGACTTAACACCGGGGAGCTGTTTTTT.

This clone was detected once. The CDR3 DNA follows: TGTGCCAGTAGTATGGGCCAGAACTATGGCTACACCTTC. It encodes CASSMGQNYGYTF. The genes are TRBV19 and TRBJ1-2, with D uncertain. The CDR3 runs to 13 residues. Trimming removed 3 bases at V and 2 bases at J, with 7 bases between. From germline, CDR1 is LNHDA and CDR2 SQIVND (reference sequence).

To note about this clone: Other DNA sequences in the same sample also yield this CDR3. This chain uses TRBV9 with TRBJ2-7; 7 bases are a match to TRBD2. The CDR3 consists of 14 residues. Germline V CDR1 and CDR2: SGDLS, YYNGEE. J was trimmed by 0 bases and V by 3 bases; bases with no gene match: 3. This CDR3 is CASSASGYSYEQYF. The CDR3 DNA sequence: TGTGCCAGCAGCGCTAGCGGTTACTCCTACGAGCAGTACTTC.

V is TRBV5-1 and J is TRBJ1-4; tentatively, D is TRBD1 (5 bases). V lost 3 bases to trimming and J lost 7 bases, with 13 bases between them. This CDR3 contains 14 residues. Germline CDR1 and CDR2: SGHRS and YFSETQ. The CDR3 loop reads CASSWRIGGEKLFF. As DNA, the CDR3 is TGCGCCAGCAGCTGGAGGATCGGGGGTGAAAAACTGTTTTTT.

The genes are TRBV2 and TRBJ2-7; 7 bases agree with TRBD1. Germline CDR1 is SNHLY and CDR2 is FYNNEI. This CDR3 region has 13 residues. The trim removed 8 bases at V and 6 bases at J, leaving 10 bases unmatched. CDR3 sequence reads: CASATRGQGEQYF. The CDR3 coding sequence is TGTGCCAGCGCCACGAGGGGGCAAGGCGAGCAGTACTTC.

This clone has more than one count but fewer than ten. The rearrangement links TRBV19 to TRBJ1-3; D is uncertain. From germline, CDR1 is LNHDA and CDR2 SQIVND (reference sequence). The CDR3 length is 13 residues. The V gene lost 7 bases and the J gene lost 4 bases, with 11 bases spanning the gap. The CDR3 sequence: CASTRTSGNTIYF. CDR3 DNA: TGTGCCAGTACTCGCACCTCGGGAAACACCATATATTTT.

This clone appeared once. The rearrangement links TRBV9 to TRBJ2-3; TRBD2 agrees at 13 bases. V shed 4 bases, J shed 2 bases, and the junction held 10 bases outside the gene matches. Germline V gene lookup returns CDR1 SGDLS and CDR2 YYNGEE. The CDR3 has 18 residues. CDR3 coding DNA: TGTGCCAGCAGCCTAGAACTAGCGGGGGGGCACGACACAGATACGCAGTATTTT. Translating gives CASSLELAGGHDTDTQYF. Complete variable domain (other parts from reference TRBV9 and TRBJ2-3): DSGVTQTPKHLITATGQRVTLRCSPRSGDLSVYWYQQSLDQGLQFLIQYYNGEERAKGNILERFSAQQFPDLHSELNLSSLELGDSALYFCASSLELAGGHDTDTQYFGPGTRLTVL.

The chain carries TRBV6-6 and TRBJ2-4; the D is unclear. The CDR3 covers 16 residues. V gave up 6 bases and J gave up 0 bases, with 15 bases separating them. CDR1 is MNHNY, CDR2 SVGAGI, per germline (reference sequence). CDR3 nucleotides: TGTGCCAGCAGGGCCGGTCTTTCACTAGCCAAAAACATTCAGTACTTC. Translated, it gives CASRAGLSLAKNIQYF.

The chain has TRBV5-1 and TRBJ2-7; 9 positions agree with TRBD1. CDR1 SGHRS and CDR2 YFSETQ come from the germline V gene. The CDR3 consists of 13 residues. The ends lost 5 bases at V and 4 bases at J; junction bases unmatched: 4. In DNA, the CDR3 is TGCGCCAGCAGGGGGACAGGGAAGTACGAGCAGTACTTC. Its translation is CASRGTGKYEQYF.

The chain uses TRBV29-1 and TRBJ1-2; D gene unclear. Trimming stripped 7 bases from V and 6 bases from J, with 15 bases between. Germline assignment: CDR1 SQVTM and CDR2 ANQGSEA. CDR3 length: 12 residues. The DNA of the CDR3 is TGCAGCGGCAACCCGGCCAGCAATGGCTACACCTTC. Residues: CSGNPASNGYTF. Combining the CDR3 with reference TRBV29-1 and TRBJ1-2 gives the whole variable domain SAVISQKPSRDICQRGTSLTIQCQVDSQVTMMFWYRQQPGQSLTLIATANQGSEATYESGFVIDKFPISRPNLTFSTLTVSNMSPEDSSIYLCSGNPASNGYTFGSGTRLTVV.

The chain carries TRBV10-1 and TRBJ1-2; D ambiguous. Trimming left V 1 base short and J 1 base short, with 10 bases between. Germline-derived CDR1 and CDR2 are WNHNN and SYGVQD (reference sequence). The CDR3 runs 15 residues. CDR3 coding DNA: TGCGCCAGCAGTGAGTACCAGGCCGGTAACTATGGCTACACCTTC. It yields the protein CASSEYQAGNYGYTF.

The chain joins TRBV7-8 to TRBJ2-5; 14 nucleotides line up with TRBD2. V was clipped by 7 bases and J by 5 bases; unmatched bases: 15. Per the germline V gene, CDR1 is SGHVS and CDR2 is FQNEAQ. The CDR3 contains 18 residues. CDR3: CASTTYGTSGRIGETQYF. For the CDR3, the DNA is TGTGCCAGCACCACTTACGGGACTAGCGGGAGAATAGGGGAGACCCAGTACTTC.